This T cell receptor (beta chain) was documented in a study of blood T cell repertoires in COVID-19 (dated by TCRdb to 2018 to 2020). Notes on the research overall: Samples from collaborators originated in the United States, Italy and Spain and spanned both the acute and convalescent phases of COVID-19. The repertoires were made available in a free public database intended to serve as a resource for research on the immune response to SARS-CoV-2. A de-identified subject ID, COVID-19 status, age in years and sex were almost always included in the sample metadata. Samples were obtained from the ongoing ImmuneRACE study (first 160 participants) and from about 1,300 subjects provided by 6 global collaborators. The prospective study material was composed of cDNA or gDNA derived from T cells, B-cell-depleted T cells, or PBMCs. Where available, HLA class I and class II types were taken from metadata supplied by the sample provider and were not determined by assay-based typing. Subjects who had been exposed to COVID-19, were actively infected with it, or had recovered from it provided the deeply sampled blood TCRbeta repertoires that made up the dataset. On the study overall, not on this receptor specifically: How much clinical and demographic metadata was included differed by source and by participant, and the metadata was provided uncurated.

Whole blood was collected in K2EDTA tubes by collaborating institutions according to the institutions' own protocols. For TCRbeta analysis, collaborators shipped samples in one of three forms: frozen whole blood, isolated PBMCs, or DNA extracted from either of those sample types. On this clone itself: What this receptor recognizes is not known. No clone much larger than this one lies a single base away; base qualities are absent.

In the germline V gene, CDR1 corresponds to SGHDT and CDR2 to YYEEEE. From the cysteine through the phenylalanine, the CDR3 covers 15 amino acids. Of the read, only the CDR3 DNA is kept; its 45 bases are in frame from base 1. Relative to germline, V is missing 4 bases and J is missing 3 bases, with 10 bases of the junction outside any gene match. TCRbeta CDR3 regions were amplified from genomic DNA by means of the immunoSEQ Assay, a bias-controlled multiplex PCR. The study's processing was this. The number of nucleated cells in each sample was estimated by amplification of reference gene primers within the assay. Sequence reads were collapsed and filtered to measure the absolute abundance of every unique TCRbeta CDR3 rearrangement. For each sample, productive Simpson clonality was calculated as the square root of Simpson's diversity index over productive rearrangements. Imported from immuneACCESS, the table was reduced by TCRdb to in-frame sequences with V and J called. These copies leave out some clones; in studies compared against another copy, an unresolved V gene accounts for under half, and the cause of the remainder is not known. That table is the source of V, J and clone size, and D and trimming were worked out from the DNA. The sample table lists around 210,000 clones, around 83% of them with a count of one. About 13% of the sample goes to the ten largest clones.

The sequence came from a human donor in a cohort sampled during active COVID-19. Recombination linked TRBV5-6 to TRBJ2-7, with 7 junctional bases fitting TRBD2. Sequencing input: peripheral blood. The CDR3 region: CASSQPGLPNYEQYF. The sequenced DNA: TGTGCCAGCAGCCAACCGGGACTACCTAACTACGAGCAGTACTTC.